This entry concerns a single T cell receptor beta chain. The data stem from a study of blood T cell repertoires in COVID-19. Study-wide background: The cDNA or gDNA used as material had been derived from T cells, B-cell-depleted T cells, or PBMCs.

The CDR3 is made up of 16 amino acids. The V and J ends lost 3 bases and 4 bases, in that order; junction bases with no gene match: 7. The germline V gene has CDR1 LGHDT and CDR2 YNNKEL (reference sequence). Measured with immunoSEQ multiplex PCR; TCRdb has only the in-frame clones, and not every one. This sample has a few hundred thousand clones, with more than 70% found just once. The chain carries TRBV3-1 (or the pseudogene TRBV3-2) and TRBJ2-5, with 11 bases aligning to TRBD1. Sequenced sample: peripheral blood. The clonotype comes from a young woman with COVID-19, enrolled during active disease. This chain's CDR3 is CASSHGQGAQGETQYF. The CDR3 DNA reads as TGTGCCAGCAGCCACGGACAGGGGGCGCAAGGAGAGACCCAGTACTTC.